The 28 T cell receptor beta chains presented below share a single source sample, sequenced in a study of patients and donors after allogeneic stem cell transplantation (dated by TCRdb to about 2020). The library relied on RT-PCR. Sequencing took place on a NextSeq 550. TCRdb handled the public reads itself, with Q25 trimming in fastp and clone calling in MiXCR, and kept productive beta chains. When rows share a CDR3 protein, they turn into one entry using the most common DNA and genes. The sample table lists more than 850,000 distinct CDR3 sequences, approximately 18% of them with a count of one. The top ten hold approximately 5.9% of the sample. The sample consisted of blood, either unsorted or a sorted T cell fraction (not recorded which). Every receptor here comes from a human donor who was either an allogeneic HSCT recipient or a stem cell or donor lymphocyte infusion donor (not recorded which). It is not recorded whose cells these are; they may come from a transplant donor.

The table lists this clonotype with a few counts. The V gene is TRBV27, the J gene TRBJ2-7; no clear D gene. Per germline, CDR1 MNHEY and CDR2 SMNVEV (reference sequence). Trimming stripped 3 bases from V and 2 bases from J, with 11 bases between. The CDR3 consists of 14 residues. The CDR3 here is CASSFLDAPYEQYF. The CDR3 DNA reads TGTGCCAGCAGTTTTTTGGATGCACCCTACGAGCAGTACTTC.

This clonotype was observed a handful of times. The chain is built from TRBV6-1 and TRBJ1-5, with D hard to call. The V gene lost 8 bases and the J gene lost 6 bases, with 17 bases spanning the gap. Germline V gives CDR1 MNHNS, CDR2 SASEGT. The CDR3 is 14 amino acids. The CDR3 coding sequence is TGTGCCAGCCTAGACGGCAAAAGTGGTCAGCCCCAGCATTTT. Its protein product is CASLDGKSGQPQHF.

CDR3 bases: TGTGCCTGGAGTGTACGTCGACAGGGGAATCAGCCCCAGCATTTT. Translating it yields CAWSVRRQGNQPQHF. The chain combines TRBV30 with TRBJ1-5; 8 bases map to TRBD1. J was trimmed by 4 bases and V by 0 bases; bases with no gene match: 5. CDR3 size: 15 residues. Looked up from germline, CDR1 is GTSNPN and CDR2 is SVGIG (reference sequence).

The chain couples TRBV20-1 to TRBJ1-4; D is unresolved. With 0 bases removed from V and 7 bases from J, the gap between germline ends came to 15 bases. This CDR3 spans 15 amino acids. CDR1 is DFQATT and CDR2 is SNEGSKA in the germline V gene (reference sequence). The CDR3 bases are TGCAGTGCTAGAGATCCGGCAGGACCAGCTGAAAAACTGTTTTTT. Translating gives CSARDPAGPAEKLFF.

The chain joins TRBV6-1 to TRBJ1-1; D is ambiguous. Germline V gene data show CDR1 as MNHNS and CDR2 as SASEGT. Trimming took off 6 bases at V and 3 bases at J, with 14 bases between the two ends. CDR3 length: 14 amino acids. For the CDR3, the DNA is TGTGCCAGCAGCCTATCGAGTCAGCACACTGAAGCTTTCTTT. Amino acids: CASSLSSQHTEAFF.

This clonotype was detected ten times or more. The J gene is TRBJ2-1, the V gene TRBV20-1, with D possibly being TRBD1 or TRBD2 (5 bases each). The CDR3 is made up of 16 amino acids. V gave up 0 bases and J gave up 0 bases, with 12 bases separating them. Germline values: CDR1 DFQATT, CDR2 SNEGSKA (reference sequence). The chain's CDR3 is CSAREGTLGSYNEQFF. The CDR3 bases are TGCAGTGCTAGAGAAGGGACCCTTGGCTCCTACAATGAGCAGTTCTTC.

This clonotype was picked up a small number of times. The V and J genes are TRBV30 and TRBJ2-7; perhaps TRBD2 as D (5 bases). CDR1 is GTSNPN, CDR2 SVGIG, per germline (reference sequence). Trimming stripped 8 bases from V and 1 base from J, with 9 bases between. CDR3 size: 11 residues. CDR3 protein: CAVSGSYEQYF. The CDR3 DNA reads TGTGCCGTAAGCGGTTCCTACGAGCAGTACTTC.

This chain uses TRBV29-1 with TRBJ2-1; D is ambiguous. The CDR3 is 10 amino acids. Trimming pared 2 bases from V and 7 bases from J, leaving 3 bases between. From germline, CDR1 is SQVTM and CDR2 ANQGSEA. CDR3 in amino acids: CSVEMNEQFF. The CDR3 region has the DNA TGCAGCGTTGAAATGAATGAGCAGTTCTTC.

This clonotype was counted many times. The chain uses TRBV12-3 or TRBV12-4 and TRBJ1-2, with 11 bases matching TRBD1. The V gene end was trimmed by 5 bases and the J gene end by 3 bases; junction bases not matched to a gene: 8. There are 16 residues in the CDR3. The CDR3 sequence: CASSHGTGGPYYGYTF. The CDR3 DNA reads as TGTGCCAGCAGTCACGGGACAGGGGGTCCTTACTATGGCTACACCTTC.

The chain is built from TRBV18 and TRBJ2-7; 9 bases agree with TRBD1. Trimming removed 0 bases from V and 7 bases from J; junction bases left unmatched: 7. This CDR3 contains 15 residues. Germline assignment: CDR1 KGHSH and CDR2 LQKENI. The CDR3 coding sequence is TGTGCCAGCTCACCACCGGGACAGGGTCGGTGGGAGCAGTACTTC. Translating it yields CASSPPGQGRWEQYF.

This clonotype appeared a few times. The CDR3 DNA reads TGTGCCAGCAGCTTGGGGCGGGAGAGAAATGAGCAGTTCTTC. It specifies CASSLGRERNEQFF. V gene TRBV11-3 combines with J gene TRBJ2-1, with TRBD2 identical over 7 bases. The CDR3 spans 14 residues. Germline V gives CDR1 SGHNT, CDR2 YENEEA. Trimming cost V 3 bases and J 7 bases; bases outside gene matches: 6.

This clonotype has only a few counts. The genes are TRBV6-1 and TRBJ2-1; D may be TRBD2 (5 bases). From germline, CDR1 is MNHNS and CDR2 SASEGT. V was clipped by 6 bases and J by 7 bases, with 22 bases between them. The CDR3 runs 16 residues. CDR3 in amino acids: CASSRNLAGGINEQFF. In DNA form, the CDR3 reads TGTGCCAGCAGCCGTAACCTAGCAGGAGGAATTAATGAGCAGTTCTTC.

The chain uses TRBV30 and TRBJ2-3; D is ambiguous. This CDR3 is 12 amino acids long. The V gene's germline CDR1 is GTSNPN and CDR2 SVGIG (reference sequence). The ends were cut back, 3 bases at V and 3 bases at J, with 7 bases in the middle. The CDR3 coding sequence is TGTGCCTGGAGCCAGAGTACAGATACGCAGTATTTT. Residues: CAWSQSTDTQYF.

This clonotype was seen a handful of times. This chain joins TRBV12-3 or TRBV12-4 and TRBJ2-3, with 7 bases aligning to TRBD1. The CDR3 has 14 amino acids. Trimming removed 9 bases from V and 7 bases from J; junction bases left unmatched: 13. In DNA, the CDR3 is TGTGCCAGTCTAGGACAGGAGCACATGAATACGCAGTATTTT. Translating gives CASLGQEHMNTQYF.

This clonotype was seen just once. The CDR3 DNA follows: TGTGCCAGCAGCCAATACAGCGTCTTAGATACGCAGTATTTT. This gives the protein CASSQYSVLDTQYF. This chain joins TRBV13 and TRBJ2-3; no clear D gene. The V gene's germline CDR1 is PRHDT and CDR2 FYEKMQ (reference sequence). This CDR3 has 14 residues. Trimming took off 5 bases at V and 5 bases at J, with 14 bases between the two ends.

This chain joins TRBV29-1 and TRBJ2-5; 7 bases agree with TRBD1. The V segment lost 8 bases and the J segment 7 bases; nucleotides outside the gene matches: 10. This CDR3 region has 12 residues. Germline CDR1 and CDR2: SQVTM and ANQGSEA. The CDR3 reads CSSSRDSRTQYF. The CDR3 region has the DNA TGCAGCTCATCAAGGGACAGTCGGACCCAGTACTTC.

The chain has TRBV10-3 and TRBJ2-5; 12 bases fit TRBD2. Germline V gene data show CDR1 as ENHRY and CDR2 as SYGVKD. The V and J ends lost 10 bases and 4 bases, in that order; junction bases with no gene match: 10. The CDR3 totals 15 residues. This chain's CDR3 is CATKSLAGGIETQYF. The CDR3 nucleotides read TGTGCCACCAAATCACTAGCGGGGGGAATAGAGACCCAGTACTTC.

This clonotype showed up just a few times. The V gene is TRBV12-3 or TRBV12-4, the J gene TRBJ1-4; possible D gene TRBD1, 5 bases. Deletions cut 2 bases from V and 12 bases from J, with 28 bases between. The CDR3 sequence is 18 residues long. CDR3 coding DNA: TGTGCCAGCAGTTTATCCCCCGTATCTGGGGCGGGCTTGTACGAACTGTTTTTT. As protein: CASSLSPVSGAGLYELFF.

This sequence joins TRBV9 and TRBJ1-2, with D perhaps matching TRBD1 (5 bases). Germline V gene lookup returns CDR1 SGDLS and CDR2 YYNGEE. CDR3 length: 14 residues. Deletions cut 4 bases from V and 4 bases from J, with 14 bases between. The CDR3 protein is CASSREAGPYGYTF. For the CDR3, the DNA is TGTGCCAGCAGCCGGGAGGCAGGGCCCTATGGCTACACCTTC.

This clonotype was observed a few times. V usage is TRBV12-3 or TRBV12-4 and J usage is TRBJ1-4, with 10 bases identical to TRBD1. Germline trimming cut 7 bases from V and 7 bases from J; bases unmatched to any gene: 3. The CDR3 length is 13 residues. CDR3 protein: CASTWDRGEKLFF. In nucleotides, the CDR3 is TGTGCCAGCACCTGGGACAGGGGTGAAAAACTGTTTTTT.

The V gene is TRBV5-1, the J gene TRBJ2-5; the match to TRBD2 covers 8 bases. CDR1 SGHRS and CDR2 YFSETQ come from the germline V gene. The length of the CDR3 is 16 residues. The J segment lost 5 bases and the V segment lost 4 bases, leaving 13 bases of the junction unmatched. CDR3 in DNA: TGCGCCAGCAGCCGGCTACTAGCGGAGCTGGGGGAGACCCAGTACTTC. It specifies CASSRLLAELGETQYF.

This clonotype was seen many times. The DNA for the CDR3 is TGTGCCAGCAGTTACGGGCGCAATCAGCCCCAGCATTTT. Translation gives CASSYGRNQPQHF. The chain employs TRBV6-6 and TRBJ1-5; D gene uncertain. CDR3 length: 13 residues. Germline values: CDR1 MNHNY, CDR2 SVGAGI (reference sequence). V was clipped by 2 bases and J by 2 bases, with 4 bases between them.

This clonotype showed up just a few times. The chain couples TRBV7-9 to TRBJ2-2; 11 bases are a match to TRBD2. With 5 bases clipped from V and 10 bases from J, the junction kept 9 bases outside the gene matches. Germline assignment: CDR1 SEHNR and CDR2 FQNEAQ (reference sequence). The CDR3 length is 15 residues. Here the CDR3 reads CASSPKLAGVEELFF. CDR3 nucleotide sequence: TGTGCCAGCAGCCCCAAACTAGCGGGAGTTGAGGAGCTGTTTTTT.

This chain links TRBV4-3 with TRBJ2-3; 9 nucleotides agree with TRBD2. V lost 5 bases, J lost 2 bases, and 5 bases stayed unmatched. The CDR3 is 15 residues long. The germline gives CDR1 LGHNA, CDR2 YSLEER. CDR3 DNA sequence: TGCGCCAGCAGCGGAGCGGGGGGAAACACAGATACGCAGTATTTT. Its translation is CASSGAGGNTDTQYF.

V and J are TRBV18 and TRBJ2-7; D remains ambiguous. V gave up 3 bases and J gave up 3 bases, with 9 bases separating them. The germline V gene has CDR1 KGHSH and CDR2 LQKENI. This CDR3 has 13 amino acids. The CDR3 region is CASSPQSRYEQYF. In nucleotides, the CDR3 is TGTGCCAGCTCACCCCAGTCCCGCTACGAGCAGTACTTC.

This clonotype was observed a few times. This chain joins TRBV28 and TRBJ1-2; D may be TRBD1 (6 bases). Trimming removed 6 bases from V and 5 bases from J, with 13 bases in between. Germline-derived CDR1 and CDR2 are MDHEN and SYDVKM. The CDR3 consists of 13 residues. CDR3: CASRPTGRYGYTF. CDR3 sequence (DNA): TGTGCCAGCAGACCTACAGGGAGGTATGGCTACACCTTC.

The V call is TRBV5-1, the J call TRBJ2-1; 7 nucleotides align to TRBD2. CDR1 and CDR2 from the germline V gene are SGHRS and YFSETQ. J was trimmed by 8 bases and V by 4 bases; bases with no gene match: 12. This CDR3 is built from 15 residues. For the CDR3, the DNA is TGCGCCAGCAGCCCATGGGACTATTCGCGGGATGAGCAGTTCTTC. Residues: CASSPWDYSRDEQFF.

V and J are TRBV4-3 and TRBJ2-5; TRBD2 agrees at 9 bases. The trim removed 4 bases at V and 8 bases at J, leaving 14 bases unmatched. The CDR3 contains 16 residues. Germline CDR1 reads LGHNA; CDR2 reads YSLEER. CDR3 nucleotides: TGCGCCAGCAGCCCCAATGTAGCGGGGGCCCTTCATACCCAGTACTTC. This sequence encodes CASSPNVAGALHTQYF.